One sample yielded the 27 T cell receptor beta chains listed below, sequenced in a study of blood T cells in healthy people across ages. A J-beta primer mix and a sample-barcoded 5' primer were used in a second PCR of roughly 7 to 12 cycles. TCRdb recomputed calls from the 5' RACE reads with MiXCR, one row per CDR3 protein. This sample carries under 800,000 distinct CDR3 sequences, about 40% of them seen once, and the ten largest clones take 20% to 25%. Sequenced input: blood. The receptors shown here come from a woman aged 55-70 years in good health.

This rearrangement joins TRBV24-1 to TRBJ2-3; unclear D gene. This CDR3 contains 15 residues. V was clipped by 4 bases and J by 1 base, with 11 bases between them. Germline CDR1 KGHDR, CDR2 SFDVKD. The CDR3: CATSESTRRTDTQYF. The CDR3 DNA follows: TGTGCCACCAGTGAGAGTACCCGACGCACAGATACGCAGTATTTT.

This clonotype has more than one count but fewer than ten. A much larger clone is a single base away; this may be a read error. The chain recombines TRBV5-1 with TRBJ2-1, with 7 bases fitting TRBD1. There are 15 residues in the CDR3. Unmatched junction bases numbered 9, after V lost 3 bases and J lost 6 bases. Germline assignment: CDR1 SGHRS and CDR2 YFSETQ. The CDR3, as DNA: TGCGCCAGCAGCTGGGACAGAGTCGGTCGCAATGAGCAGTTCTTC. This encodes CASSWDRVGRNEQFF.

This clonotype was detected a few times. A read error may account for a junction end that differs from germline. V and J are TRBV3-1 and TRBJ2-1, with 8 bases that match TRBD2. The germline CDR1 and CDR2 sequences are LGHDT and YNNKEL (reference sequence). The CDR3 runs to 17 residues. The CDR3 bases are TGTGCCAGCAGCCAAGGATTAGCGGGGAGCTCCTTCAATGAGCAGTTCTTC. This translates into CASSQGLAGSSFNEQFF.

This clonotype showed up just once. The V call is TRBV20-1, the J call TRBJ2-7; TRBD2 matches at 10 bases. Germline values: CDR1 DFQATT, CDR2 SNEGSKA (reference sequence). This CDR3 comprises 18 residues. Germline trimming cut 0 bases from V and 4 bases from J; bases unmatched to any gene: 15. This CDR3 is CSARDVDSGRAGGYEQYF. The CDR3, as DNA: TGCAGTGCTAGAGATGTGGACAGTGGACGAGCGGGAGGGTACGAGCAGTACTTC.

This clonotype was counted a few times. DNA of the CDR3: TGCAGTGCTTCTGGGGTAGCGGGGTACAATGAGCAGTTCTTC. As protein: CSASGVAGYNEQFF. The chain carries TRBV20-1 and TRBJ2-1, with 8 bases identical to TRBD2. From germline, CDR1 is DFQATT and CDR2 SNEGSKA (reference sequence). CDR3 length: 14 amino acids. With V trimmed by 5 bases and J by 4 bases, 7 bases remained unmatched.

This clonotype has a handful of counts. The chain links TRBV6-1 to TRBJ2-1; 7 bases match TRBD1. CDR1 is MNHNS and CDR2 is SASEGT in the germline V gene. The CDR3 has 15 residues. With V trimmed by 6 bases and J by 8 bases, 13 bases remained unmatched. The chain's CDR3 is CASSLGQATLHEQFF. The CDR3 DNA sequence: TGTGCCAGCAGCTTAGGACAGGCGACCCTCCATGAGCAGTTCTTC.

The rearrangement uses TRBV7-2 and TRBJ2-3, with 12 bases fitting TRBD2. V was clipped by 1 base and J by 5 bases; unmatched bases: 7. Germline V CDR1 and CDR2: SGHTA, FQGNSA. There are 17 residues in the CDR3. CDR3: CASSLVSSGGAGDTQYF. The CDR3 nucleotides are TGTGCCAGCAGCTTAGTCTCTAGCGGGGGGGCAGGAGATACGCAGTATTTT.

The rearrangement links TRBV25-1 to TRBJ1-4; TRBD1 agrees at 12 bases. Trimming cost V 5 bases and J 4 bases; bases outside gene matches: 5. The V gene's germline CDR1 is MGHDK and CDR2 SYGVNS. This CDR3 is built from 16 residues. Here the CDR3 reads CASSKGQGAGNEKLFF. The CDR3 DNA reads as TGTGCCAGCAGTAAGGGACAGGGGGCGGGTAATGAAAAACTGTTTTTT. Drawing the rest from reference TRBV25-1 and TRBJ1-4, the complete variable domain is EADIYQTPRYLVIGTGKKITLECSQTMGHDKMYWYQQDPGMELHLIHYSYGVNSTEKGDLSSESTVSRIRTEHFPLTLESARPSHTSQYLCASSKGQGAGNEKLFFGSGTQLSVL.

In this sample, this clonotype turned up a few times. The chain employs TRBV20-1 and TRBJ2-7, with 13 bases lining up with TRBD2. With V trimmed by 3 bases and J by 6 bases, 8 bases remained unmatched. The CDR3 runs to 15 residues. Per germline, CDR1 DFQATT and CDR2 SNEGSKA (reference sequence). CDR3 in DNA: TGCAGTGCTAGTTCGGGACTAGCGGGACCGTCCGAGCAGTACTTC. Translated, it gives CSASSGLAGPSEQYF.

V usage is TRBV2 and J usage is TRBJ2-1; D is unclear. CDR3 length: 11 residues. The V gene lost 7 bases and the J gene lost 5 bases, with 6 bases spanning the gap. Germline CDR1 is SNHLY and CDR2 is FYNNEI. The CDR3 DNA is TGTGCCAGCACAGAGAACAATGAGCAGTTCTTC. Translating it yields CASTENNEQFF.

The chain recombines TRBV11-1 with TRBJ2-7, with 10 bases identical to TRBD1. CDR1 is SGHAT and CDR2 is FQDESV in the germline V gene (reference sequence). Trimming took 6 bases from V and 0 from J; bases not matched to a gene: 8. CDR3 length: 16 amino acids. Here the CDR3 DNA reads TGTGCCAGCAGTTCCCCCGGGACAGGGGTCTCCTACGAGCAGTACTTC. Translating it yields CASSSPGTGVSYEQYF.

The V gene is TRBV7-2, the J gene TRBJ1-4; D unresolved. This CDR3 is built from 14 residues. The V gene lost 1 base and the J gene lost 3 bases, with 6 bases spanning the gap. The V gene's germline CDR1 is SGHTA and CDR2 FQGNSA. Here the CDR3 reads CASSLVVANEKLFF. The CDR3 region has the DNA TGTGCCAGCAGCTTAGTGGTAGCTAATGAAAAACTGTTTTTT.

The rearrangement uses TRBV5-1 and TRBJ2-2; D remains ambiguous. The CDR3 spans 13 residues. CDR1 is SGHRS and CDR2 is YFSETQ in the germline V gene. V was clipped by 2 bases and J by 7 bases, with 9 bases between them. Here the CDR3 DNA reads TGCGCCAGCAGCTTAAAGGGAAACGGGGAGCTGTTTTTT. The encoded protein is CASSLKGNGELFF.

The V gene is TRBV7-9, the J gene TRBJ2-1, with no clear D. Germline V CDR1 and CDR2: SEHNR, FQNEAQ (reference sequence). With 1 base removed from V and 5 bases from J, the gap between germline ends came to 18 bases. The CDR3 totals 17 residues. The CDR3 region is CASSLVIAHTGHNEQFF. Here the CDR3 DNA reads TGTGCCAGCAGCTTAGTTATAGCTCACACCGGACACAATGAGCAGTTCTTC.

There are a few counts of this clonotype. Here the CDR3 reads CASSVGSSGNQPQHF. CDR3 bases: TGTGCCAGCAGCGTTGGGAGTTCCGGCAATCAGCCCCAGCATTTT. The rearrangement links TRBV9 to TRBJ1-5; no clear D. The V end was cut by 2 bases, the J end by 2 bases, with 11 bases between. Germline CDR1 reads SGDLS; CDR2 reads YYNGEE. CDR3 length: 15 amino acids.

This chain links TRBV7-3 with TRBJ2-1; 8 bases agree with TRBD1. The trim removed 6 bases at V and 2 bases at J, leaving 18 bases unmatched. This CDR3 spans 19 amino acids. Germline CDR1 SGHTA, CDR2 FQGTGA. The CDR3 region has the DNA TGTGCCAGCAGACCCGCGCGGACAGGGCTAACCCTGACCTACAATGAGCAGTTCTTC. This sequence encodes CASRPARTGLTLTYNEQFF.

The chain combines TRBV5-5 with TRBJ2-6; 9 positions agree with TRBD2. Per germline, CDR1 SGHKS and CDR2 YYEKEE (reference sequence). The CDR3 sequence is 18 residues long. V lost 2 bases to trimming and J lost 0 bases; unmatched junction nucleotides: 6. CDR3 in amino acids: CASSLIGLASSGANVLTF. CDR3 bases: TGTGCCAGCAGCTTAATCGGACTAGCGAGCTCTGGGGCCAACGTCCTGACTTTC.

V usage is TRBV25-1 and J usage is TRBJ1-5; a possible D gene is TRBD1 (6 bases). The CDR3 extends over 12 amino acids. CDR1 and CDR2 from the germline V gene are MGHDK and SYGVNS. The V and J ends lost 6 bases and 7 bases respectively, with 10 bases between them. For the CDR3, the DNA is TGTGCCAGCAGACAGGGAGGCCAGCCCCAGCATTTT. Translation gives CASRQGGQPQHF.

In its sample, this clonotype was seen a few times. The V gene is TRBV15, the J gene TRBJ2-5; D is perhaps TRBD2 (6 bases). Germline-derived CDR1 and CDR2 are LNHNV and YYDKDF (reference sequence). CDR3 length equals 14 residues. V was cut by 9 bases and J by 0 bases, with 14 bases left in between. The CDR3 bases are TGTGCCACGGAGGACTACCCGTACCAAGAGACCCAGTACTTC. This codes for CATEDYPYQETQYF.

V is TRBV7-9 and J is TRBJ2-3; D remains unclear. CDR1 is SEHNR, CDR2 FQNEAQ, per germline (reference sequence). The length of the CDR3 is 12 residues. Trimming shortened V by 5 bases and J by 9 bases, and 12 bases separated the two germline ends. The CDR3 nucleotides read TGTGCCAGCAGCACCGTCCTAGACACGCAGTATTTT. Amino acids: CASSTVLDTQYF. Filled out from reference TRBV7-9 and TRBJ2-3, the complete variable domain reads DTGVSQNPRHKITKRGQNVTFRCDPISEHNRLYWYRQTLGQGPEFLTYFQNEAQLEKSRLLSDRFSAERPKGSFSTLEIQRTEQGDSAMYLCASSTVLDTQYFGPGTRLTVL.

V is TRBV6-1 and J is TRBJ2-7; D may match TRBD1 or TRBD2 (7 bases each). The germline V gene encodes CDR1 MNHNS and CDR2 SASEGT. V shed 2 bases and J shed 6 bases, with 14 bases lying between them. The CDR3 contains 14 residues. The CDR3 DNA is TGTGCCAGCAGTGAATATGCAGGGGGGGCCGAGCAGTACTTC. Protein sequence: CASSEYAGGAEQYF.

This clonotype was counted at least ten times. The chain is built from TRBV12-3 or TRBV12-4 and TRBJ2-5; D uncertain. V lost 5 bases and J lost 5, with 6 bases in between. This CDR3 spans 11 amino acids. The CDR3 DNA reads as TGTGCCAGCAGTCCCGCGGAGACCCAGTACTTC. It encodes CASSPAETQYF.

V is TRBV7-2 and J is TRBJ2-1; D unresolved. CDR1 and CDR2 from the germline V gene are SGHTA and FQGNSA. The CDR3 has 16 residues. V was shortened by 4 bases and J by 4 bases, with 17 bases between the two germline ends. CDR3: CASSSRQDGRYNEQFF. CDR3 coding DNA: TGTGCCAGCAGCTCGCGTCAGGATGGAAGATACAATGAGCAGTTCTTC. Full variable domain (rest looked up from reference TRBV7-2 and TRBJ2-1): GAGVSQSPSNKVTEKGKDVELRCDPISGHTALYWYRQSLGQGLEFLIYFQGNSAPDKSGLPSDRFSAERTGGSVSTLTIQRTQQEDSAVYLCASSSRQDGRYNEQFFGPGTRLTVL.

This clonotype was observed once. The chain employs TRBV7-9 and TRBJ2-3, with D possibly being TRBD2 (6 bases). Germline CDR1 SEHNR, CDR2 FQNEAQ (reference sequence). V dropped 5 bases and J dropped 6 bases, with 9 bases sitting between them. This CDR3 contains 12 residues. The CDR3 sequence: CASSHGRDTQYF. CDR3 sequence (DNA): TGTGCCAGCAGCCATGGGAGGGATACGCAGTATTTT. Using reference TRBV7-9 and TRBJ2-3 for the parts outside the CDR3, the full variable domain is DTGVSQNPRHKITKRGQNVTFRCDPISEHNRLYWYRQTLGQGPEFLTYFQNEAQLEKSRLLSDRFSAERPKGSFSTLEIQRTEQGDSAMYLCASSHGRDTQYFGPGTRLTVL.

This chain joins TRBV27 and TRBJ2-1; 7 nucleotides line up with TRBD2. V shed 4 bases, J shed 15 bases, and the junction held 9 bases outside the gene matches. The length of the CDR3 is 12 residues. The germline V gene has CDR1 MNHEY and CDR2 SMNVEV (reference sequence). The CDR3 region has the DNA TGTGCCAGCAGTTGGGAGGGCGCCCCCCCGTTCTTC. Protein sequence: CASSWEGAPPFF.

V gene TRBV10-3 combines with J gene TRBJ2-5, with 7 bases that match TRBD1. V lost 5 bases to trimming and J lost 5 bases; unmatched junction nucleotides: 2. Germline V CDR1 and CDR2: ENHRY, SYGVKD. The CDR3 has 12 residues. The CDR3 here is CAISSQGETQYF. The CDR3 DNA sequence: TGTGCCATCAGTTCACAGGGGGAGACCCAGTACTTC.

The chain employs TRBV10-3 and TRBJ2-1, with D possibly being TRBD1 or TRBD2 (5 bases each). The CDR3 sequence is 15 residues long. V dropped 8 bases and J dropped 3 bases, with 17 bases sitting between them. CDR1 and CDR2 (germline): ENHRY, SYGVKD. The CDR3 bases are TGTGCCATCCGAACTCAGGGACCTTTCTACAATGAGCAGTTCTTC. Translated: CAIRTQGPFYNEQFF.